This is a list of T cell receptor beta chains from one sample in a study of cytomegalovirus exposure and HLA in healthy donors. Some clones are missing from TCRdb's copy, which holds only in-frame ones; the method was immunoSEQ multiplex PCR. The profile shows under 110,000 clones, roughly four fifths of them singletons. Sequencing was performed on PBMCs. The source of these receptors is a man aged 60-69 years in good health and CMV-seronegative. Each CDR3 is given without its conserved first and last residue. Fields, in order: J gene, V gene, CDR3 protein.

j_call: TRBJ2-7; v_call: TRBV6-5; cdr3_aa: ASGHPGRNYEQY
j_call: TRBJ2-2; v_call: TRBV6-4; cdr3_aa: ASSPAGGLDTGELF
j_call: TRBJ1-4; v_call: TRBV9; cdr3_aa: ASSPLQGAEKLF
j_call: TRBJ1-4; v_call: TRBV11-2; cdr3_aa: ASSLVGGLNEKLF
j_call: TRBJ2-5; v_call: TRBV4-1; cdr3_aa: ASSFDTSGSQY
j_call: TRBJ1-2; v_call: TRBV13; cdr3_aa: ASSRGDRVDYGYT
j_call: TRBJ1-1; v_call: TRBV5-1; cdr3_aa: ASTSRDRDMNTEAF
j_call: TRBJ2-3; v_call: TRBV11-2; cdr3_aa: ASSSSTDTQY
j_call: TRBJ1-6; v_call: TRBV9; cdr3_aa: ASSPAGSYNSPLH
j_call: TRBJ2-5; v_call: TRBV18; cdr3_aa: ASSPGQGVKETQY
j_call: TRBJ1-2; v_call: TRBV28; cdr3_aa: ASSSPSPGTTHYGYT
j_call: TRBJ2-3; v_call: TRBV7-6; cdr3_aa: ASSLGQGAGDTQY
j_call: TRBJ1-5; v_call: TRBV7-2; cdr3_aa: ASSLAGTGTGQPQH
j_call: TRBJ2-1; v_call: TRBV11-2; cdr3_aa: ASSFSPSLDNEQF
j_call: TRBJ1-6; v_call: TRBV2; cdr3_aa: ASRGQGSPLH
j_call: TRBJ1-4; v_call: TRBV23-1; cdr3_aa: ASSPSGTGALNEKLF
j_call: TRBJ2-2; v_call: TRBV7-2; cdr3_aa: ASSLRRAGELF
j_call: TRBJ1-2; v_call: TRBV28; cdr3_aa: ASSLRQEYGYT
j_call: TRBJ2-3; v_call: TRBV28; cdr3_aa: ASSFLGTSALASDTQY
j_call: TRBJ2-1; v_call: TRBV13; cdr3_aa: ASSVRGQNVNNEQF
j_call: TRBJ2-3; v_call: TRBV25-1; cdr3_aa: ASTGRGGDTQY
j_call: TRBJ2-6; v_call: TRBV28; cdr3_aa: ASSSWTGDGANVLT
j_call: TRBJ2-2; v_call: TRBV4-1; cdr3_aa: ASSPGMDTGELF
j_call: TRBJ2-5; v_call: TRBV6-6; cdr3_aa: ASSYGTGQETQY
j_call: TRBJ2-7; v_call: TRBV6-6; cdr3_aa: ASSPRDRGGYEQY
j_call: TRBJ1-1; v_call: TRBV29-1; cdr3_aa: SVTGTGPSSEAF
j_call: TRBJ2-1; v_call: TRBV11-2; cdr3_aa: ASSLVSSPYNEQF
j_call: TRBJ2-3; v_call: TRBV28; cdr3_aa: ASRLWGGTDTQY
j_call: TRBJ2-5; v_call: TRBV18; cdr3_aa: ASSPASGGPQETQY
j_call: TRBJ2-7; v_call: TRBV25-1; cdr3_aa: ASSELSSYEQY
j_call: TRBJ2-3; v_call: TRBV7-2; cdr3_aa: ASSSPRDRGDTQY
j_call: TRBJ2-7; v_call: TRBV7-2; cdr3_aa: ASSRQATYEQY
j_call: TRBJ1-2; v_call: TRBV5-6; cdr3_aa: ASSFRDRKSYT
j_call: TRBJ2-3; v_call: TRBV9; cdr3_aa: ASSVVGSSDTQY
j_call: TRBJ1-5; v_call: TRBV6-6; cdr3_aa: ASKLQQGDSNQPQH
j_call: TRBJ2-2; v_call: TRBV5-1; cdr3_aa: ASSLAGGSRTGELF